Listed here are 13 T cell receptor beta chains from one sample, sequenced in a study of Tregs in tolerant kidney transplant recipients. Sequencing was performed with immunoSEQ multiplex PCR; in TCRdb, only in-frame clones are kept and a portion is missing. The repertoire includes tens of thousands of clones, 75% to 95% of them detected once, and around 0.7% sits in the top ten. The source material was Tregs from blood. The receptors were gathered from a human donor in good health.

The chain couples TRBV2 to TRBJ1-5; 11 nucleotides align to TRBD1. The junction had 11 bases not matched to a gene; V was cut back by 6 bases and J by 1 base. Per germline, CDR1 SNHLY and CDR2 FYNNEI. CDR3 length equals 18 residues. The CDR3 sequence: CASSPGQGASPSNQPQHF. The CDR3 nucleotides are TGTGCCAGCAGCCCAGGACAGGGGGCAAGTCCGAGCAATCAGCCCCAGCATTTT.

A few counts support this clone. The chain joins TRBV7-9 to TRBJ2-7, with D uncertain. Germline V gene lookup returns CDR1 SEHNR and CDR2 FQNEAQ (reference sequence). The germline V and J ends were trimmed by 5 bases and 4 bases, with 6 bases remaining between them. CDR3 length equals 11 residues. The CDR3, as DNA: TGTGCCAGCAGCCGTCAGTACGAGCAGTACTTC. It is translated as CASSRQYEQYF.

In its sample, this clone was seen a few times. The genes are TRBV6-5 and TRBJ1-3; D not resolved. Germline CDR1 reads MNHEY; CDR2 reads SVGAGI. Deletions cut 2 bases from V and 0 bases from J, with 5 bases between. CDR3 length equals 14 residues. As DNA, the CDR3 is TGTGCCAGCAGTTACGGGTACTCTGGAAACACCATATATTTT. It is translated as CASSYGYSGNTIYF.

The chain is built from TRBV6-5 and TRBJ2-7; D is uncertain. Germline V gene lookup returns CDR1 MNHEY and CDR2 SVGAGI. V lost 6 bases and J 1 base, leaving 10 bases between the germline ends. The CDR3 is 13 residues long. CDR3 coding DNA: TGTGCCAGCAGCCGACTCCTGTCCTACGAGCAGTACTTC. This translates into CASSRLLSYEQYF.

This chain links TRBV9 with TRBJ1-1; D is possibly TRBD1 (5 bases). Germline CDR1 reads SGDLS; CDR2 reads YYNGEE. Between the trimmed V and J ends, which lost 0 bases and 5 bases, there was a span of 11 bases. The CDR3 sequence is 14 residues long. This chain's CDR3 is CASSVGAGTTEAFF. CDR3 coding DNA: TGTGCCAGCAGCGTAGGGGCAGGGACGACTGAAGCTTTCTTT. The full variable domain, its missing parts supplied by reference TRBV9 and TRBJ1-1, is DSGVTQTPKHLITATGQRVTLRCSPRSGDLSVYWYQQSLDQGLQFLIQYYNGEERAKGNILERFSAQQFPDLHSELNLSSLELGDSALYFCASSVGAGTTEAFFGQGTRLTVV.

CDR3 amino acids: CATRLGTGTGVSYYGYTF. CDR3 in DNA: TGTGCCACCAGGCTAGGAACCGGGACAGGGGTGTCATACTATGGCTACACCTTC. The rearrangement joins TRBV15 to TRBJ1-2, with 10 bases identical to TRBD1. V dropped 6 bases and J dropped 3; count of bases not matched to a gene: 16. The germline gives CDR1 LNHNV, CDR2 YYDKDF (reference sequence). CDR3 length: 18 amino acids.

The CDR3 nucleotides read TGCGCCAGCAGCAGGGTACACTCTGGAAACACCATATATTTT. Residues: CASSRVHSGNTIYF. The chain links TRBV10-2 to TRBJ1-3; perhaps TRBD1 as D (5 bases). V lost 6 bases and J 0 bases, leaving 9 bases between the germline ends. Germline V gene lookup returns CDR1 WSHSY and CDR2 SAAADI. The CDR3 sequence is 14 residues long.

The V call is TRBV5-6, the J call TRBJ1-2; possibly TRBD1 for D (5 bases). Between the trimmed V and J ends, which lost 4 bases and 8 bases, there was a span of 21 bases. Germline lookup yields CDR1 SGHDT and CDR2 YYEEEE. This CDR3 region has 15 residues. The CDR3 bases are TGTGCCAGCAGCCCTCGGGGGAAGGGAACGGTCGGCTACACCTTC. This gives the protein CASSPRGKGTVGYTF.

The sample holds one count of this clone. CDR3 bases: TGTGCCAGCAGCGTAGGACAGGGGTTGGGCTACACCTTC. Its protein is CASSVGQGLGYTF. V gene TRBV6-5 combines with J gene TRBJ1-2; TRBD1 agrees at 9 bases. Germline V gene data show CDR1 as MNHEY and CDR2 as SVGAGI. J lost 8 bases, V lost 6 bases, and 7 bases had no gene match. This CDR3 region has 13 residues.

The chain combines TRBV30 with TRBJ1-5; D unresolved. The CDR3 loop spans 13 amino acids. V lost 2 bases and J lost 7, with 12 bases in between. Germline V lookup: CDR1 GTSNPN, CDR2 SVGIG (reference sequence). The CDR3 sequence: CAWSTRIGQPQHF. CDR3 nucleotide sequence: TGTGCCTGGAGTACAAGGATCGGGCAGCCCCAGCATTTT.

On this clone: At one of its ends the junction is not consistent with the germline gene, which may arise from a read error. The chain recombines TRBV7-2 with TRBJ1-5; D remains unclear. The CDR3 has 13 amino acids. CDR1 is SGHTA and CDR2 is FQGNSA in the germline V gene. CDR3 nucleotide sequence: TGTGCCAGCAGTTTAGACTCCTATCGGCCCCAGCATTTT. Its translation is CASSLDSYRPQHF. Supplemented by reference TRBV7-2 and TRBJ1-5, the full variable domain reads GAGVSQSPSNKVTEKGKDVELRCDPISGHTALYWYRQSLGQGLEFLIYFQGNSAPDKSGLPSDRFSAERTGGSVSTLTIQRTQQEDSAVYLCASSLDSYRPQHFGDGTRLSIL.

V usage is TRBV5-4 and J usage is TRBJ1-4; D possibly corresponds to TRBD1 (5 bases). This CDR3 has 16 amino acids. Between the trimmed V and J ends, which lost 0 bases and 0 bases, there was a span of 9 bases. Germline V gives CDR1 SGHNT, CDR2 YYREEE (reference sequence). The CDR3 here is CASSLEGTATNEKLFF. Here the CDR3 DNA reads TGTGCCAGCAGCTTGGAAGGGACTGCAACTAATGAAAAACTGTTTTTT. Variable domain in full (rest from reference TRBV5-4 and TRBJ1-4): ETGVTQSPTHLIKTRGQQVTLRCSSQSGHNTVSWYQQALGQGPQFIFQYYREEENGRGNFPPRFSGLQFPNYSSELNVNALELDDSALYLCASSLEGTATNEKLFFGSGTQLSVL.

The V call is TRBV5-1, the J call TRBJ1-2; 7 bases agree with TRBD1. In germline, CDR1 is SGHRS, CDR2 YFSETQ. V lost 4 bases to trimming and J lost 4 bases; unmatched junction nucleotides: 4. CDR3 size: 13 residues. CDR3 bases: TGCGCCAGCAGCGACCAGGGGGTCTATGGCTACACCTTC. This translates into CASSDQGVYGYTF.